This TCR beta chain was identified in a study of blood T cell repertoires in COVID-19. About the study: The samples span acute and convalescent COVID-19 from the United States, Italy and Spain. T cells, B-cell-depleted T cells, or PBMCs supplied cDNA or gDNA.

Authors' processing steps: Using reference gene primer amplification, nucleated cell counts were estimated. The repertoire was sequenced with immunoSEQ multiplex PCR; TCRdb's copy has only in-frame clones and lacks some. Clonal size and the V and J genes are those of that table, whereas D and trimming came from the DNA. The table lists approximately 160,000 clones, roughly 84% of them singletons. There are 18 residues in the CDR3. Germline CDR1 is LNHDA and CDR2 is SQIVND (reference sequence). The junction had 12 bases not matched to a gene; V was cut back by 5 bases and J by 4 bases. The sample was peripheral blood. The receptor's source is a man aged 18-30 years with active or convalescent COVID-19. The chain recombines TRBV19 with TRBJ2-2; 11 nucleotides line up with TRBD2. The CDR3 here is CASSPWGSGGAGTGELFF. The DNA for the CDR3 is TGTGCCAGTAGTCCCTGGGGTAGCGGGGGGGCAGGCACCGGGGAGCTGTTTTTT.